The clone carrying this T cell receptor beta chain was recorded once. The antigen remains unidentified. The data belong to a study of OX40 agonist ivuxolimab in advanced cancers. Background on the study: The diagnoses of dose-escalation patients were hepatocellular carcinoma, melanoma, renal cell or head and neck cancer.

Per germline, CDR1 KGHSH and CDR2 LQKENI. The V gene lost 3 bases and the J gene lost 2 bases, with 3 bases spanning the gap. This CDR3 is 12 amino acids long. Regarding the study as a whole: In the 0.1 to 3.0 mg/kg range, CD4+ and CD8+ blood T cells had expanded clonally by week 6.

The protocol was immunoSEQ multiplex PCR, while the TCRdb copy is restricted to in-frame clones and leaves out a portion. The data hold about 45,000 clones, with more than 75% observed a single time. The material sequenced was CD4+ or CD8+ T cells sorted from blood, taken in a trial of the OX40 agonist ivuxolimab. This TCR came from an adult with an advanced solid tumor such as melanoma, head and neck, liver or kidney cancer. The V gene is TRBV18, the J gene TRBJ2-3; D remains unclear. CDR3 sequence (DNA): TGTGCCAGCTCACCCGCCACAGATACGCAGTATTTT. Residues: CASSPATDTQYF.